This T cell receptor (beta chain) derives from a study of CD8 T cells in Susac syndrome. Random hexamers were used to reverse transcribe an amount of about 0.45 to 1 ug RNA. TCRdb reprocessed the immunoSEQ multiplex PCR reads via MiXCR and lists one record per CDR3 protein. This table has about 100,000 distinct CDR3 sequences, nearly 97% appearing once. In its sample, this clonotype was seen once. Sequenced: CD8+ T cells from PBMCs. This clonotype was sampled from a human donor with Susac syndrome.

CDR3 coding DNA: TGCAGCGTTGATCCGTGGCAAATCGATGGCTACACCTTC. Translating gives CSVDPWQIDGYTF. The rearrangement uses TRBV29-1 and TRBJ1-2, with D uncertain. Germline V gene data show CDR1 as SQVTM and CDR2 as ANQGSEA. The CDR3 is 13 residues long. V was cut by 3 bases and J by 6 bases, with 14 bases left in between.